Described below is a single TCR beta chain sequence and its context. Its antigen is not known. The read is 3 residues too short to cover the CDR3 end, so that end is filled in from the germline J gene. The data are from a study of TET2 disruption in CD19-targeted CAR T cells. Treatment in this sample: autologous CTL019 cells: CD19 CAR with 4-1BB and CD3 zeta domains. Leukapheresis of peripheral blood supplied the T cells used to manufacture CTL019. Profiled with immunoSEQ multiplex PCR; TCRdb holds only in-frame clones, not every one. The sample has 25,000 to 30,000 clones; the top ten hold approximately 1.8%. V dropped 0 bases and J dropped 4; count of bases not matched to a gene: 5. Germline assignment: CDR1 DFQATT and CDR2 SNEGSKA (reference sequence). The CDR3 extends over 15 amino acids.

Sequences were derived from CD8- CAR+ T cells sorted from cultured blood T cells, sampled for CD19 CAR T cell therapy. The subset was: CD8-negative CAR-positive T cells from the infusion product. This chain links TRBV20-1 with TRBJ2-7; 11 nucleotides match TRBD2. This receptor was taken from a man aged 65-85 years with chronic lymphocytic leukemia. The part of the CDR3 DNA that was read is TGCAGTGCTAGAGACGCTAGCGGGGGGAATTACGAG. Translating gives CSARDASGGNYE. In full, the CDR3 reads CSARDASGGNYEQYF.